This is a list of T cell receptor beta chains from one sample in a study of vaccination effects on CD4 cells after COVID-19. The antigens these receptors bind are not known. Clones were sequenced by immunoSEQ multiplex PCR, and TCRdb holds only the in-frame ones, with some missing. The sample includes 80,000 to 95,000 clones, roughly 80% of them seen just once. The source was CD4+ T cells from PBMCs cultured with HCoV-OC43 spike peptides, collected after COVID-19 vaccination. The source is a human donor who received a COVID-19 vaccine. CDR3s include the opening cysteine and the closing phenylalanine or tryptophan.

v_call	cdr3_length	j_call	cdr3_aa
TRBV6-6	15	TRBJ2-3	CASRPSGGFADTQYF
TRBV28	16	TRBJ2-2	CASSSYGGSVTGELFF
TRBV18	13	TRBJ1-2	CATGLTGEDGYTF
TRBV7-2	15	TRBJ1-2	CASSLARDLPHGYTF
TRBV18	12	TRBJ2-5	CASSSDGRTQYF
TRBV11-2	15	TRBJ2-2	CASSFVQGAPGELFF
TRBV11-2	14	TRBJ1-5	CASSLAGYNQPQHF
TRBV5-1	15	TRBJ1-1	CASSERTGWSTEAFF
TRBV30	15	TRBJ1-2	CAWTMSGTLNYGYTF
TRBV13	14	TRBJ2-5	CASSPVGGGETQYF
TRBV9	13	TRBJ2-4	CASNTGDKNIQYF
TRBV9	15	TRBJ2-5	CASSSWTSGGETQYF
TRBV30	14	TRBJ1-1	CACFWGVMNTEAFF
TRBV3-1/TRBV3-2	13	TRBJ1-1	CASSQVGYTEAFF
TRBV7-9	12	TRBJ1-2	CASSLVLYGYTF